Presented here are 17 T cell receptor beta chains from one specimen sequenced in a study of siplizumab effects on memory and regulatory T cells. The assay was immunoSEQ multiplex PCR, and TCRdb's table has in-frame clones only and misses some. The table records about 100,000 clones, 93% of them present only once. The sample taken for sequencing was Tregs sorted from blood. All receptors come from a human donor in good health.

The V call is TRBV27, the J call TRBJ2-2; the D is unclear. The length of the CDR3 is 14 residues. Per the germline V gene, CDR1 is MNHEY and CDR2 is SMNVEV (reference sequence). V was clipped by 3 bases and J by 1 base, with 6 bases between them. The CDR3 here is CASSFLRNTGELFF. CDR3 bases: TGTGCCAGCAGTTTCTTAAGGAACACCGGGGAGCTGTTTTTT.

The chain couples TRBV11-2 to TRBJ2-2; 9 bases fit TRBD2. Germline trimming cut 1 base from V and 1 base from J; bases unmatched to any gene: 4. This CDR3 region has 17 residues. Per germline, CDR1 SGHAT and CDR2 FQNNGV. The CDR3 sequence: CASSLGLAGMNTGELFF. CDR3 DNA: TGTGCCAGCAGCTTAGGCCTAGCGGGGATGAACACCGGGGAGCTGTTTTTT.

The rearrangement uses TRBV4-2 and TRBJ2-3; 8 nucleotides line up with TRBD2. The V gene end was trimmed by 5 bases and the J gene end by 2 bases; junction bases not matched to a gene: 6. The CDR3 has 15 amino acids. The germline CDR1 and CDR2 sequences are LGHNA and YNFKEQ. The CDR3 loop reads CASSSSGGPTDTQYF. The CDR3 nucleotides are TGTGCCAGCAGCTCAAGCGGGGGCCCCACAGATACGCAGTATTTT.

The V and J genes are TRBV6-1 and TRBJ1-5, with D perhaps matching TRBD1 (5 bases). CDR1 and CDR2 from the germline V gene are MNHNS and SASEGT. Trimming shortened V by 6 bases and J by 4 bases, and 13 bases separated the two germline ends. The CDR3 runs to 14 residues. The CDR3 DNA is TGTGCCAGCAGCCCAACCCAGGGTAATCAGCCCCAGCATTTT. Residues: CASSPTQGNQPQHF.

V usage is TRBV5-4 and J usage is TRBJ1-1, with 8 bases aligning to TRBD1. The CDR3 spans 13 residues. From germline, CDR1 is SGHNT and CDR2 YYREEE (reference sequence). V shed 4 bases and J 6 bases; nucleotides not matched to a gene: 5. Here the CDR3 DNA reads TGTGCCAGCAGCAGCAGGGGGCTACCTGAAGCTTTCTTT. It encodes CASSSRGLPEAFF.

CDR3 sequence: CASSLSAGGRETQYF. CDR3 in DNA: TGTGCCAGCAGCTTGTCAGCGGGAGGTAGGGAGACCCAGTACTTC. This chain connects TRBV5-4 to TRBJ2-5, with 9 bases lining up with TRBD2. The germline V gene encodes CDR1 SGHNT and CDR2 YYREEE (reference sequence). V lost 1 base, J lost 5 bases, and 6 bases stayed unmatched. The CDR3 length is 15 residues. Looking up the rest from reference TRBV5-4 and TRBJ2-5 gives the full variable domain: ETGVTQSPTHLIKTRGQQVTLRCSSQSGHNTVSWYQQALGQGPQFIFQYYREEENGRGNFPPRFSGLQFPNYSSELNVNALELDDSALYLCASSLSAGGRETQYFGPGTRLLVL.

This clone has just one count. The CDR3 loop reads CAWTREDTQYF. Here the CDR3 DNA reads TGTGCCTGGACCAGGGAGGATACGCAGTATTTT. The chain uses TRBV30 and TRBJ2-3; D is perhaps TRBD1 or TRBD2 (5 bases each). The CDR3 has 11 residues. V lost 4 bases to trimming and J lost 6 bases, with 8 bases between them. CDR1 and CDR2 (germline): GTSNPN, SVGIG (reference sequence).

A note on this clone: A read error may account for a junction end that differs from germline. This rearrangement joins TRBV7-7 to TRBJ2-2; weak D call: TRBD2 (5 bases). The germline CDR1 and CDR2 sequences are SSHAT and FNYEAQ (reference sequence). The CDR3 consists of 14 residues. CDR3 sequence reads: CASRKDLYTGELFF. CDR3 sequence (DNA): TGTGCTAGCAGGAAGGACTTATACACCGGGGAGCTGTTTTTT.

The chain couples TRBV21-1 to TRBJ1-1; the table's D call TRBD1 went unverified against the DNA. TRBV21-1 is a pseudogene locus. This CDR3 spans 14 amino acids. The CDR3: CASSRDRGNTEAFF. The CDR3 nucleotides read TGTGCCAGCAGCCGGGACAGGGGGAACACTGAAGCTTTCTTT.

This clone was observed once. The chain carries TRBV19 and TRBJ2-5; TRBD1 might be the D (5 bases). V was pared by 3 bases and J by 3 bases, with 11 bases between. The CDR3 contains 14 residues. Germline V lookup: CDR1 LNHDA, CDR2 SQIVND (reference sequence). The DNA for the CDR3 is TGTGCCAGTAGTATTATGGCAGGGAAAGAGACCCAGTACTTC. Translated, it gives CASSIMAGKETQYF.

The chain recombines TRBV7-2 with TRBJ2-7; weak D call: TRBD2 (7 bases). CDR1 SGHTA and CDR2 FQGNSA come from the germline V gene. The CDR3 length is 15 residues. The V end was cut by 5 bases, the J end by 6 bases, with 20 bases between. The CDR3 reads CASSPHFRGAIEQYF. The CDR3 DNA follows: TGTGCCAGCAGCCCCCATTTTCGGGGGGCCATCGAGCAGTACTTC.

The genes are TRBV5-6 and TRBJ2-3; 10 bases agree with TRBD2. The V gene end was trimmed by 4 bases and the J gene end by 4 bases; junction bases not matched to a gene: 18. This CDR3 is built from 19 residues. The germline V gene encodes CDR1 SGHDT and CDR2 YYEEEE. CDR3 nucleotides: TGTGCCAGCAGCCCCCTCCCCCTAGCGGGAGACCCTGGTTCAGATACGCAGTATTTT. It encodes CASSPLPLAGDPGSDTQYF.

V is TRBV11-2 and J is TRBJ2-1; D tentatively reads TRBD1 or TRBD2 (5 bases each). V lost 3 bases and J lost 11, with 14 bases in between. CDR3 length: 13 residues. Germline assignment: CDR1 SGHAT and CDR2 FQNNGV. This CDR3 reads CASSFPGWGQQFF. The CDR3 region has the DNA TGTGCCAGCAGCTTTCCGGGGTGGGGACAGCAGTTCTTC.

The chain joins TRBV5-1 to TRBJ2-3, with 13 positions matching TRBD2. The CDR3 is made up of 17 amino acids. Germline loops: CDR1 SGHRS, CDR2 YFSETQ. V trimming: 3 bases; J trimming: 5 bases; junction bases outside the gene matches: 9. The CDR3 region is CASSWGTSGIALDTQYF. The CDR3 DNA reads TGCGCCAGCAGCTGGGGGACTAGCGGGATCGCCCTAGATACGCAGTATTTT.

This chain uses TRBV19 with TRBJ1-2, with 12 nucleotides matching TRBD1. Trimming cost V 6 bases and J 4 bases; bases outside gene matches: 9. Germline V CDR1 and CDR2: LNHDA, SQIVND (reference sequence). This CDR3 spans 16 amino acids. This CDR3 is CASRGTGGWLGYGYTF. CDR3 nucleotides: TGTGCCAGTAGGGGGACAGGGGGCTGGCTCGGCTATGGCTACACCTTC. The whole variable domain, filled in from reference TRBV19 and TRBJ1-2, reads DGGITQSPKYLFRKEGQNVTLSCEQNLNHDAMYWYRQDPGQGLRLIYYSQIVNDFQKGDIAEGYSVSREKKESFPLTVTSAQKNPTAFYLCASRGTGGWLGYGYTFGSGTRLTVV.

As regards this clone: One end of the junction varies from germline; a read error may be responsible. CDR3 residues: CSVQENTEAFF. The CDR3 DNA sequence: TGCAGCGTTCAAGAGAACACTGAAGCTTTCTTT. V usage is TRBV29-1 and J usage is TRBJ1-1, with unresolved D. In germline, CDR1 is SQVTM, CDR2 ANQGSEA. This CDR3 comprises 11 residues.

The genes are TRBV9 and TRBJ1-1; D perhaps matches TRBD1 (6 bases). CDR1 SGDLS and CDR2 YYNGEE come from the germline V gene. The CDR3 sequence is 14 residues long. The V and J ends lost 0 bases and 10 bases respectively, with 16 bases between them. The CDR3 protein is CASSVGTVLEGAFF. The CDR3 bases are TGTGCCAGCAGCGTAGGGACAGTCCTCGAGGGAGCTTTCTTT.